These 16 T cell receptor beta chains were sequenced from one sample in a study of regulatory T cells in long-lasting Graves disease. Building of the TCR beta libraries involved iRepertoire HTBI primers and Arm-PCR of CDR3 regions. TCRdb re-analysed the multiplex PCR reads in MiXCR, keeping a single row per CDR3 protein. Counted here are about 430,000 distinct CDR3 sequences, 20% to 25% occurring once; the ten biggest clones make up 14%. The time point denotes: persistent/refractory GD, antithyroid drugs over 5 years with positive TRAb. Scientists built the TCR library using RNA that was extracted from PBMCs. The sample was peripheral blood mononuclear cells (PBMCs), taken when the disease was refractory, from a patient treated with antithyroid drugs. The receptors derive from a female donor with Graves disease.

Concerning this clonotype itself: Given a much more abundant clone one base away, this may be a read error. The rearrangement links TRBV7-9 to TRBJ2-2; the match to TRBD1 covers 7 bases. CDR1 SEHNR and CDR2 FQNEAQ come from the germline V gene (reference sequence). The CDR3 covers 16 residues. V shed 5 bases, J shed 3 bases, and the junction held 9 bases outside the gene matches. In nucleotides, the CDR3 is TGTGCCAGCAGCCCCGGGACAGCAGTTGACACCGGGGAGCTGTTTTTT. As protein: CASSPGTAVDTGELFF.

The chain has TRBV7-9 and TRBJ2-7; D assignment may be TRBD1 or TRBD2 (6 bases each). CDR1 SEHNR and CDR2 FQNEAQ come from the germline V gene (reference sequence). The CDR3 consists of 16 residues. V was pared by 1 base and J by 4 bases, with 17 bases between. The CDR3, as DNA: TGTGCCAGCAGCTTAGATGGATCCCCGGGGGCATACGAGCAGTACTTC. Amino acids: CASSLDGSPGAYEQYF.

With regard to this clonotype: This likely reflects a read error, since a far larger clone is one base away. V gene TRBV6-1 combines with J gene TRBJ1-1; the D gene is possibly TRBD1 (5 bases). Germline-derived CDR1 and CDR2 are MNHNS and SASEGT. V was shortened by 6 bases and J by 4 bases, with 15 bases between the two germline ends. The CDR3 contains 14 residues. This CDR3 is CASRGGTVSTEAFF. The DNA for the CDR3 is TGTGCCAGCAGGGGAGGGACGGTGAGCACTGAAGCTTTCTTT.

The chain couples TRBV5-6 to TRBJ2-2, with D unresolved. The CDR3 is made up of 16 amino acids. Trimming removed 0 bases at V and 0 bases at J, with 9 bases between. Germline V gene data show CDR1 as SGHDT and CDR2 as YYEEEE. CDR3 in DNA: TGTGCCAGCAGCTTGGGTTCAGACGCGAACACCGGGGAGCTGTTTTTT. It translates to CASSLGSDANTGELFF.

This clonotype was seen at least ten times. The rearrangement uses TRBV20-1 and TRBJ2-7; the match to TRBD1 covers 7 bases. V lost 6 bases to trimming and J lost 2 bases; unmatched junction nucleotides: 4. CDR3 length: 12 amino acids. Germline lookup yields CDR1 DFQATT and CDR2 SNEGSKA (reference sequence). The chain's CDR3 is CSAKDRTYEQYF. For the CDR3, the DNA is TGCAGTGCCAAGGACAGGACCTACGAGCAGTACTTC.

Ten or more counts support this clonotype. The chain links TRBV24-1 to TRBJ1-1; unclear D gene. CDR3 length: 13 amino acids. Germline loops: CDR1 KGHDR, CDR2 SFDVKD. V was shortened by 5 bases and J by 0 bases, with 6 bases between the two germline ends. This CDR3 reads CATSGTVNTEAFF. CDR3 DNA sequence: TGTGCCACCAGTGGTACAGTGAACACTGAAGCTTTCTTT.

In this sample, this clonotype turned up many times. The J gene is TRBJ1-2, the V gene TRBV28; tentative D call: TRBD1 (6 bases). The germline gives CDR1 MDHEN, CDR2 SYDVKM. This CDR3 contains 13 residues. V was shortened by 5 bases and J by 7 bases, with 14 bases between the two germline ends. This CDR3 reads CASSQFGGFGYTF. Written as DNA, the CDR3 is TGTGCCAGCAGTCAATTTGGGGGCTTTGGCTACACCTTC.

The chain is built from TRBV6-2 or TRBV6-3 and TRBJ1-1; D ambiguous. The V end was cut by 4 bases, the J end by 1 base, with 13 bases between. Germline CDR1 is MNHEY and CDR2 is SVGEGT. The CDR3 length is 15 residues. In DNA, the CDR3 is TGTGCCAGCAGTTTCGGAAGGGAAAGGAACACTGAAGCTTTCTTT. It yields the protein CASSFGRERNTEAFF.

The chain combines TRBV20-1 with TRBJ2-7; no definite D call. The CDR3 sequence is 14 residues long. Looked up from germline, CDR1 is DFQATT and CDR2 is SNEGSKA (reference sequence). The CDR3 coding sequence is TGCAGCGGCCTAAGCAGCGTGAGTCTCTACGAGCAGTACTTC. Its protein product is CSGLSSVSLYEQYF.

The sample holds many counts of this clonotype. The chain couples TRBV10-2 to TRBJ2-1; 9 bases agree with TRBD2. CDR1 is WSHSY and CDR2 is SAAADI in the germline V gene. The CDR3 extends over 16 amino acids. The ends lost 3 bases at V and 9 bases at J; junction bases unmatched: 12. CDR3 in amino acids: CASSDRGLALLVEQFF. Here the CDR3 DNA reads TGCGCCAGCAGTGACCGGGGACTAGCACTCTTGGTTGAGCAGTTCTTC.

This clonotype was seen repeatedly, ten times or more. The chain links TRBV28 to TRBJ2-7; D possibly corresponds to TRBD1 (6 bases). The CDR3 length is 16 residues. Germline assignment: CDR1 MDHEN and CDR2 SYDVKM. The V gene lost 4 bases and the J gene lost 3 bases, with 19 bases spanning the gap. DNA of the CDR3: TGTGCCAGCAGTTCCCAACGAACAGGGCTAGACTACGAGCAGTACTTC. This gives the protein CASSSQRTGLDYEQYF.

Comments on this clonotype: A clone one base away is much larger, so this may be a read error. The chain recombines TRBV7-2 with TRBJ2-7; tentatively, D is TRBD1 (6 bases). V lost 4 bases to trimming and J lost 2 bases, with 15 bases between them. The CDR3 has 15 residues. Germline loops: CDR1 SGHTA, CDR2 FQGNSA. The DNA for the CDR3 is TGTGCCAGCAGCTCTCCACAGGGTAGAACCTACGAGCAGTACTTC. Protein product: CASSSPQGRTYEQYF.

Only a few counts were recorded for this clonotype. The chain combines TRBV11-2 with TRBJ2-7; 7 bases line up with TRBD1. The germline V gene has CDR1 SGHAT and CDR2 FQNNGV. With 5 bases clipped from V and 0 bases from J, the junction kept 10 bases outside the gene matches. CDR3 length: 16 amino acids. The CDR3 region is CASSKTGQDLSYEQYF. CDR3 coding DNA: TGTGCCAGCAGCAAAACCGGACAGGACCTCTCCTACGAGCAGTACTTC.

The table lists this clonotype with a few counts. The chain combines TRBV20-1 with TRBJ2-2, with 10 positions matching TRBD2. There are 17 residues in the CDR3. CDR1 DFQATT and CDR2 SNEGSKA come from the germline V gene (reference sequence). V shed 0 bases, J shed 2 bases, and the junction held 6 bases outside the gene matches. CDR3 sequence reads: CSARDGSGRANTGELFF. The CDR3 DNA reads TGCAGTGCTAGAGACGGGAGCGGGAGGGCCAACACCGGGGAGCTGTTTTTT.

This clonotype was observed at least ten times. This sequence joins TRBV15 and TRBJ2-7; D is perhaps TRBD1 (6 bases). V lost 8 bases to trimming and J lost 4 bases, with 39 bases between them. This CDR3 spans 21 amino acids. Germline V CDR1 and CDR2: LNHNV, YYDKDF (reference sequence). CDR3: CATPRRGRLGDRPQGTYEQYF. Written as DNA, the CDR3 is TGTGCCACCCCTCGACGAGGGCGGTTAGGGGATCGTCCCCAAGGGACATACGAGCAGTACTTC.

The sample holds a few counts of this clonotype. This chain links TRBV24-1 with TRBJ1-4; D is perhaps TRBD1 (6 bases). The CDR3 spans 13 residues. Germline CDR1 is KGHDR and CDR2 is SFDVKD. Trimming shortened V by 3 bases and J by 8 bases, and 9 bases separated the two germline ends. The CDR3 is CATSDPTGEKLFF. The CDR3 DNA is TGTGCCACCAGTGATCCGACAGGCGAAAAACTGTTTTTT.